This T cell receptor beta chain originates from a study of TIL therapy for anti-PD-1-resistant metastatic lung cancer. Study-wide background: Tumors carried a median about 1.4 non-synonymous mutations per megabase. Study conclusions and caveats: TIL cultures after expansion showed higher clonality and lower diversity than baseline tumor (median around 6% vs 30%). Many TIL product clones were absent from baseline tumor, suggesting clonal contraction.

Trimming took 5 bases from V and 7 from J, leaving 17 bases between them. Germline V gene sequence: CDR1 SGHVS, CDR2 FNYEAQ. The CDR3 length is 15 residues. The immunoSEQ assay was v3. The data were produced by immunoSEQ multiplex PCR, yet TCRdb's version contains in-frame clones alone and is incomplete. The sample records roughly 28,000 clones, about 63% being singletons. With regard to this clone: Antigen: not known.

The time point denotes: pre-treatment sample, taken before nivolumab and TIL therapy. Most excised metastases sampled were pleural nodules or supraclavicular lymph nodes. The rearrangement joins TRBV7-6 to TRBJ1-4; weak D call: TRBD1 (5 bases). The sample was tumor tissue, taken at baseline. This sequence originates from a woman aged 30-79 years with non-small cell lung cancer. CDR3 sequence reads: CASSKGTDGAEKLFF. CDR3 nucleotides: TGTGCCAGCAGCAAAGGGACGGATGGGGCTGAAAAACTGTTTTTT. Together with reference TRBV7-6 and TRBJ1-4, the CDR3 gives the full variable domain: GAGVSQSPRYKVTKRGQDVALRCDPISGHVSLYWYRQALGQGPEFLTYFNYEAQQDKSGLPNDRFSAERPEGSISTLTIQRTEQRDSAMYRCASSKGTDGAEKLFFGSGTQLSVL.